The 14 T cell receptor beta chains reported below all come from one sample, sequenced in a study of shared clonotypes between healthy human individuals. The naive CD8 population came from CD45RO-negative cells selected for CCR7, without terminally differentiated effector memory CD45RA+ cells. Assay: immunoSEQ multiplex PCR; the TCRdb copy retains only in-frame clones and omits some. The sample shows roughly 600,000 clones, about 98% of them seen only once. Sequences were obtained from naive CD8+ T cells sorted from blood. The receptor set was obtained from a young man in good health.

This chain links TRBV5-5 with TRBJ2-5, with 10 bases aligning to TRBD1. Unmatched junction bases numbered 16, after V lost 1 base and J lost 4 bases. The CDR3 has 19 amino acids. Germline loops: CDR1 SGHKS, CDR2 YYEKEE (reference sequence). The CDR3 DNA follows: TGTGCCAGCAGCTTGTGGGTCATGGGACAGGGGTCTGGCCGAGAGACCCAGTACTTC. Its protein is CASSLWVMGQGSGRETQYF.

With respect to this clone: The sample contains more than one DNA sequence encoding this CDR3. V is TRBV4-3 and J is TRBJ1-2; D gene uncertain. Germline loops: CDR1 LGHNA, CDR2 YSLEER. The CDR3 is 15 amino acids. V was shortened by 1 base and J by 1 base, with 10 bases between the two germline ends. As DNA, the CDR3 is TGCGCCAGCAGCCAAGGGACGGGGAATAACTATGGCTACACCTTC. Its translation is CASSQGTGNNYGYTF.

This clone was found once. V gene TRBV11-2 combines with J gene TRBJ2-3; no firm D call. The CDR3 runs 12 residues. From germline, CDR1 is SGHAT and CDR2 FQNNGV. V lost 5 bases and J 4 bases, leaving 7 bases between the germline ends. CDR3 DNA: TGTGCCAGCAGCGGTCTCGCAGATACGCAGTATTTT. It translates to CASSGLADTQYF.

The rearrangement uses TRBV27 and TRBJ2-7; possible D gene TRBD1, 6 bases. CDR1 and CDR2 (germline): MNHEY, SMNVEV (reference sequence). Between the trimmed V and J ends, which lost 0 bases and 6 bases, there was a span of 12 bases. This CDR3 is built from 14 residues. The CDR3 sequence is CASSLSRTVSEQYF. The CDR3 DNA sequence: TGTGCCAGCAGTTTATCGAGGACAGTGAGCGAGCAGTACTTC.

The chain joins TRBV6-5 to TRBJ2-3; D uncertain. Per the germline V gene, CDR1 is MNHEY and CDR2 is SVGAGI. V was clipped by 6 bases and J by 0 bases, with 13 bases between them. The CDR3 extends over 15 amino acids. Here the CDR3 reads CASSHKGPSTDTQYF. CDR3 DNA sequence: TGTGCCAGCAGCCATAAGGGCCCTAGCACAGATACGCAGTATTTT.

This rearrangement joins TRBV29-1 to TRBJ2-1; maybe TRBD1 (6 bases). CDR1 and CDR2 (germline): SQVTM, ANQGSEA. The V end lost 6 bases, the J end lost 5 bases, and 17 bases lay between the germline ends. The CDR3 loop spans 14 amino acids. The CDR3 DNA is TGCAGCGTGCCTTTCCCGGACAGACACAATGAGCAGTTCTTC. Encoded protein: CSVPFPDRHNEQFF.

Only one count was recorded for this clone. The J gene is TRBJ2-7, the V gene TRBV5-5; D is perhaps TRBD2 (5 bases). Trimming took 0 bases from V and 3 from J, leaving 13 bases between them. The germline V gene encodes CDR1 SGHKS and CDR2 YYEKEE (reference sequence). The length of the CDR3 is 15 residues. The CDR3, as DNA: TGTGCCAGCAGCTTGGAAGGGCAGGCGGGCTACGAGCAGTACTTC. Translated: CASSLEGQAGYEQYF.

Of note for this clone: This sample also contains other DNA sequences that code for the same CDR3. This rearrangement joins TRBV5-4 to TRBJ2-7; TRBD1 agrees at 7 bases. Germline V gives CDR1 SGHNT, CDR2 YYREEE (reference sequence). The CDR3 is made up of 13 amino acids. V lost 2 bases and J lost 2; bases outside the gene matches: 1. CDR3 sequence reads: CASSFGTAYEQYF. In nucleotides, the CDR3 is TGTGCCAGCAGCTTCGGGACAGCCTACGAGCAGTACTTC. Drawing the rest from reference TRBV5-4 and TRBJ2-7, the complete variable domain is ETGVTQSPTHLIKTRGQQVTLRCSSQSGHNTVSWYQQALGQGPQFIFQYYREEENGRGNFPPRFSGLQFPNYSSELNVNALELDDSALYLCASSFGTAYEQYFGPGTRLTVT.

The CDR3: CASSTWGWTEAFF. CDR3 nucleotide sequence: TGTGCCAGTAGCACATGGGGTTGGACTGAAGCTTTCTTT. V usage is TRBV19 and J usage is TRBJ1-1; D gene unclear. CDR1 and CDR2 from the germline V gene are LNHDA and SQIVND (reference sequence). The CDR3 is 13 amino acids. V gave up 6 bases and J gave up 5 bases, with 13 bases separating them.

This chain connects TRBV10-3 to TRBJ2-1; 7 bases map to TRBD1. In germline, CDR1 is ENHRY, CDR2 SYGVKD. This CDR3 is built from 12 residues. V gave up 7 bases and J gave up 7 bases; unmatched junction bases: 4. CDR3 sequence: CAITEQGNEQFF. The CDR3 DNA reads as TGTGCCATCACCGAACAGGGGAATGAGCAGTTCTTC.

This clone was found once. J is TRBJ2-7 and V is TRBV19, with D uncertain. The CDR3 loop spans 14 amino acids. V was pared by 0 bases and J by 2 bases, with 8 bases between. CDR1 and CDR2 (germline): LNHDA, SQIVND (reference sequence). CDR3 DNA: TGTGCCAGTAGTATAGATGCAGGTACCTACGAGCAGTACTTC. This sequence encodes CASSIDAGTYEQYF.

The chain links TRBV29-1 to TRBJ2-1; D not certain. This CDR3 is 12 amino acids long. From germline, CDR1 is SQVTM and CDR2 ANQGSEA. The ends were cut back, 3 bases at V and 10 bases at J, with 13 bases in the middle. Here the CDR3 reads CSVDLRFGEQFF. The CDR3 nucleotides read TGCAGCGTTGATTTGAGGTTTGGAGAGCAGTTCTTC.

The chain uses TRBV4-1 and TRBJ1-1, with 9 bases that match TRBD1. Germline assignment: CDR1 MGHRA and CDR2 YSYEKL. With 3 bases clipped from V and 1 base from J, the junction kept 6 bases outside the gene matches. This CDR3 region has 16 residues. DNA of the CDR3: TGCGCCAGCAGCCATCCCGGGACAGGGAAGAACACTGAAGCTTTCTTT. It yields the protein CASSHPGTGKNTEAFF.

This clone was counted a single time. The rearrangement uses TRBV21-1 and TRBJ2-5; the tabulated D call, TRBD1, remains unverified against the DNA. TRBV21-1 is recorded as a pseudogene. There are 18 residues in the CDR3. The DNA of the CDR3 is TGTGCCAGCAGCACAGATCCTAGGAGGGACAGCAACCAAGAGACCCAGTACTTC. Protein: CASSTDPRRDSNQETQYF.